The present T cell receptor beta chain was sequenced within a study of immune cell composition in non-small cell lung cancer (dated by TCRdb to between 2016 and 2019). Regarding the research as a whole: To assign histologic subtype, which was mostly lung adenocarcinoma or squamous cell carcinoma, H&E was combined with p63, CK5, Napsin A and TTF-1 immunohistochemistry. TCR-beta sequencing (Adaptive Biotechnologies) was performed on 33 to 40 paired NSCLC tumour and non-adjacent lung specimens plus 26 tumour-only specimens. Supplementary cohort #1 consisted of roughly 9 lung adenocarcinoma cases with paired tumour/lung TCR-beta sequencing and with TIL populations generated to assess tumour reactivity. Several tumour specimens with TCR-beta data were rare histological subtypes and were excluded from the subtype comparisons. The full study reports these points: No significant correlation was found between smoking pack-years and tumour TCR-beta clonality. Tumour-associated clones >0.5% were found in nearly half of NSCLC cases, namely in around 36% of adenocarcinomas versus about four fifths of squamous carcinomas. Across 10 or so adenocarcinoma cases, the maximal tumour-associated clone frequency showed a strong correlation with TIL tumour reactivity, but overall clonality showed no such correlation. The reactivity cohort contained only ten to eleven cases, and the tumour-reactive clones were not shown to have sequences in common with the dominant in vivo tumour-associated clones.

With regard to this clone: The specificity of this receptor is unknown. There are no base qualities to consult, and no much larger clone falls within one base.

Normal lung samples were non-adjacent lung tissue taken as far from the tumour as possible, at least 3 cm away, from the same patient. Genomic DNA was isolated with the QIAamp DNA kit from frozen aliquots of single-cell suspensions that had not been sorted. Tissues arrived within 2 hours of resection and were immediately processed into single-cell suspensions. Tissue was broken up mechanically, digested enzymatically with DNase I, collagenase I and hyaluronidase for roughly 32 minutes at 37 degrees C, and then filtered and RBC-lysed. TCR-beta CDR3 regions were amplified from genomic DNA by a two-step multiplex PCR, with the second step adding Illumina-compatible adaptors. TCR-beta immunosequencing was performed on an Illumina platform as a commercial immunoSEQ service. Turning to the authors' computational methods: Two measures summarised the repertoires: productive clonality, and Top 10 Clones, meaning the percentage of T-cell templates coming from the ten most frequent sequences. Productive clonality ranged from 0 to 1, with 1 indicating a monoclonal population. Tumour-associated clones, identified using log10 scatter plots, were defined as sequences that made up at least 0.1% of tumour T-cell templates and were not found in the matched non-adjacent lung. Two-group comparisons used Student's t-tests, stages used ANOVA, and relationships used linear regression, analysed in GraphPad Prism7 and R. TCRdb holds this immuneACCESS table with in-frame rearrangements only. Some clones are missing; in checked studies, unresolved V genes explain under half, and the rest has no known cause. That table furnishes V, J and clone size, whereas the DNA furnished D and trimming. The table for this sample lists about 3,000 clones; 66% of them were counted only once. Jointly, the top ten make up about an eighth of the sample.

The CDR3 covers 15 residues, taking in both the cysteine and the phenylalanine. This entry keeps only the CDR3 DNA: 45 bases, framed from base 1. The CDR1 and CDR2 encoded by the germline V gene are SGHTA and FQGNSA. At the junction V is shortened by 5 bases and J by 7 bases; bases outside the gene matches: 9. The receptor chain draws on TRBV7-2 and TRBJ1-5; the central 9 bases match TRBD1. The material sequenced was non-adjacent lung tissue. The sequence was obtained from a human donor with non-small cell lung cancer. The CDR3: CASSPDRGTWQPQHF. In nucleotides, the sequence is TGTGCCAGCAGCCCCGACAGGGGGACGTGGCAGCCCCAGCATTTT.